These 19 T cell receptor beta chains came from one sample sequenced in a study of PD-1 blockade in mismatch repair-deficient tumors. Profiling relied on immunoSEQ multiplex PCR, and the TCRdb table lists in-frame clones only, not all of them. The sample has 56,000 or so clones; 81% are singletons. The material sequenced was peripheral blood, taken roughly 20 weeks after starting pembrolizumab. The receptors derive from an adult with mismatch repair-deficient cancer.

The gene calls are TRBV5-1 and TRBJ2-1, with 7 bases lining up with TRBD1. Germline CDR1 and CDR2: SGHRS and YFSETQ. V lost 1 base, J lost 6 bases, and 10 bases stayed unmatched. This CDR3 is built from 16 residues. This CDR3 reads CASSLIGTAPFNEQFF. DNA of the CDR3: TGCGCCAGCAGCTTGATTGGGACAGCCCCTTTCAATGAGCAGTTCTTC.

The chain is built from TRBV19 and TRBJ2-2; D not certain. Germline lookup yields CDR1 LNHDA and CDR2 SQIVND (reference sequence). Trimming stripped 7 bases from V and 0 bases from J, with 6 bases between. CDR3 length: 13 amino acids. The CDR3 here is CASTVPNTGELFF. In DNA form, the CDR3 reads TGTGCCAGTACGGTGCCGAACACCGGGGAGCTGTTTTTT.

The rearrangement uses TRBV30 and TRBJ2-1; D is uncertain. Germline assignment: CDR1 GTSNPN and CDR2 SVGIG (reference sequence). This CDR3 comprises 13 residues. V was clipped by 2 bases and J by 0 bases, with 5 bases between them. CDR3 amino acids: CAWSKGSYNEQFF. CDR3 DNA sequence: TGTGCCTGGAGTAAGGGCTCCTACAATGAGCAGTTCTTC.

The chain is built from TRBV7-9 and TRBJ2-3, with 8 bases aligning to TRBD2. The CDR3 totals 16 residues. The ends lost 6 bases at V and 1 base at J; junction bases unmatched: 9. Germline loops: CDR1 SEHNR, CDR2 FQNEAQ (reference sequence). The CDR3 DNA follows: TGTGCCAGCAGAGGAAGCGGGAGAGGGCGCACAGATACGCAGTATTTT. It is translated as CASRGSGRGRTDTQYF.

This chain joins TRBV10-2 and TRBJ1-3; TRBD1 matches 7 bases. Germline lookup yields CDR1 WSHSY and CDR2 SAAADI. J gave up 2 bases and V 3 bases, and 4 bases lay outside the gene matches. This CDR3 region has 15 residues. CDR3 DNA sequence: TGCGCCAGCAGTGAAGCCGGGACAGCTGGAAACACCATATATTTT. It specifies CASSEAGTAGNTIYF.

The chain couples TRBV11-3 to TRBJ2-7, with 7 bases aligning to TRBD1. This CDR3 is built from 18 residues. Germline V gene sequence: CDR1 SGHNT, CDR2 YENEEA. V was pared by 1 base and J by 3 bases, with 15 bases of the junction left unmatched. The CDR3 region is CASSLVGPETGLHYEQYF. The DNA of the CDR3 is TGTGCCAGCAGCTTAGTTGGGCCTGAGACAGGGCTTCACTACGAGCAGTACTTC.

The CDR3 nucleotides read TGCGCCAGCAGCCAGACAGGGGTTGGTGGCTACACCTTC. Its translation is CASSQTGVGGYTF. V and J are TRBV4-3 and TRBJ1-2; 8 nucleotides line up with TRBD1. CDR1 is LGHNA, CDR2 YSLEER, per germline. Trimming took 3 bases from V and 7 from J; bases not matched to a gene: 4. The CDR3 runs 13 residues.

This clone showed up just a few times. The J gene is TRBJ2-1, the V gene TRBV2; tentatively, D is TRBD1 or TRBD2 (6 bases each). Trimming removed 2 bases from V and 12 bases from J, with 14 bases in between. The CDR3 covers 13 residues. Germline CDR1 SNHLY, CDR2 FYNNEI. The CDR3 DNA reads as TGTGCCAGCAGTGAAAGACAGGACGGGGGGCAGTTCTTC. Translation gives CASSERQDGGQFF.

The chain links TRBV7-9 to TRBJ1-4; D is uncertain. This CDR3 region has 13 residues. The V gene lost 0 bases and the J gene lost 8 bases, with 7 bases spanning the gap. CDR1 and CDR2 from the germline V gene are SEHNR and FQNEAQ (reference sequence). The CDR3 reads CASSLAGREKLFF. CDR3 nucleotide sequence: TGTGCCAGCAGCTTAGCTGGACGGGAAAAACTGTTTTTT.

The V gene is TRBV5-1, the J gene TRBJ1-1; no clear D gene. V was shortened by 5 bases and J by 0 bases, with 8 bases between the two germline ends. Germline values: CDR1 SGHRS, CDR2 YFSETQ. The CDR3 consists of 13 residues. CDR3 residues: CASRREVNTEAFF. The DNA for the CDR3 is TGCGCCAGCAGACGCGAGGTGAACACTGAAGCTTTCTTT.

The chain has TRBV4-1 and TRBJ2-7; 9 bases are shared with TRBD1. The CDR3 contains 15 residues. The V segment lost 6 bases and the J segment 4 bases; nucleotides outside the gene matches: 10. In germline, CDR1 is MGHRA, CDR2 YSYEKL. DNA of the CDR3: TGCGCCAGCAGTCCTCGTGACAGGGGGGGATACGAGCAGTACTTC. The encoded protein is CASSPRDRGGYEQYF.

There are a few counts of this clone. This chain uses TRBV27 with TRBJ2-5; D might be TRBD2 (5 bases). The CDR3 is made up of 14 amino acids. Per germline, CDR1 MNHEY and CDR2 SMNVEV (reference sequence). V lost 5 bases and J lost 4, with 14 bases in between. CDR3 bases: TGTGCCAGCAGTACCCTACTAGGTCGAGAGACCCAGTACTTC. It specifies CASSTLLGRETQYF.

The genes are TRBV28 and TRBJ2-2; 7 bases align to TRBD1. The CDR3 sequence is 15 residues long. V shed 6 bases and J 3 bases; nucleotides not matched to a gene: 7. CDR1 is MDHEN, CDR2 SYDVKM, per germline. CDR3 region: CASRPTGVDTGELFF. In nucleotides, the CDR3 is TGTGCCAGCAGGCCCACAGGGGTCGACACCGGGGAGCTGTTTTTT. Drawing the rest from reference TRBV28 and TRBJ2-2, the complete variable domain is DVKVTQSSRYLVKRTGEKVFLECVQDMDHENMFWYRQDPGLGLRLIYFSYDVKMKEKGDIPEGYSVSREKKERFSLILESASTNQTSMYLCASRPTGVDTGELFFGEGSRLTVL.

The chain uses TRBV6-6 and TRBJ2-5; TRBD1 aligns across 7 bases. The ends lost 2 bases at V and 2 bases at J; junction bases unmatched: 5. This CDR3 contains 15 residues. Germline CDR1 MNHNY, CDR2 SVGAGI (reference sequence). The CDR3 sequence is CASSYPRDRQETQYF. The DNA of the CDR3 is TGTGCCAGCAGTTACCCCCGGGACAGACAAGAGACCCAGTACTTC.

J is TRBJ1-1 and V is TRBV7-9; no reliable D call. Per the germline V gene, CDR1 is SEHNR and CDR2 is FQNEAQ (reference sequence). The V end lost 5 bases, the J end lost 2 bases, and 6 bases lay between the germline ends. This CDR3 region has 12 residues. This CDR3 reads CASSEINTEAFF. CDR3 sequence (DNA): TGTGCCAGCAGCGAAATTAACACTGAAGCTTTCTTT.

As DNA, the CDR3 is TGTGCCAGCAGCTTTGTCAGCGGACTAACAGATACGCAGTATTTT. The encoded protein is CASSFVSGLTDTQYF. The V and J genes are TRBV11-3 and TRBJ2-3; tentative D call: TRBD2 (6 bases). Germline loops: CDR1 SGHNT, CDR2 YENEEA. Deletions cut 3 bases from V and 3 bases from J, with 13 bases between. The CDR3 is 15 amino acids. The entire variable domain, with the rest obtained from reference TRBV11-3 and TRBJ2-3, is as follows: EAGVVQSPRYKIIEKKQPVAFWCNPISGHNTLYWYLQNLGQGPELLIRYENEEAVDDSQLPKDRFSAERLKGVDSTLKIQPAELGDSAVYLCASSFVSGLTDTQYFGPGTRLTVL.

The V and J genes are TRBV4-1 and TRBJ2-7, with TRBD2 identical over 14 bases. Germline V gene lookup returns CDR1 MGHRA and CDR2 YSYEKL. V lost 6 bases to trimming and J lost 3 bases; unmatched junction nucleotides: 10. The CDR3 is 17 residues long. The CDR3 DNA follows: TGCGCCAGCAGTCCGGGACTAGCGGGAGTGGGTGTCTACGAGCAGTACTTC. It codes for CASSPGLAGVGVYEQYF.

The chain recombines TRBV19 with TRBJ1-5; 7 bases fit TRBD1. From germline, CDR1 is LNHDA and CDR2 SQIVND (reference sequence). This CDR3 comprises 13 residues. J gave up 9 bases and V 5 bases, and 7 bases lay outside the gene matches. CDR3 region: CASSGTAQWPQHF. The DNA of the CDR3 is TGTGCCAGTAGTGGGACAGCGCAATGGCCCCAGCATTTT.

CDR3 in amino acids: CASSGDNYGYTF. Here the CDR3 DNA reads TGTGCCAGCAGTGGGGACAACTATGGCTACACCTTC. This sequence joins TRBV25-1 and TRBJ1-2, with a tentative D call TRBD1 (5 bases). The V end lost 4 bases, the J end lost 2 bases, and 5 bases lay between the germline ends. CDR3 length: 12 residues. The germline gives CDR1 MGHDK, CDR2 SYGVNS.